Presented here are 29 T cell receptor beta chains from one specimen sequenced in a study of shared clonotypes between healthy human individuals. Clones were read by immunoSEQ multiplex PCR, and TCRdb kept only the in-frame ones, dropping some. This table has about 2,100,000 clones, 85% to 95% appearing once. Cells designated naive CD8 were CD45RO-negative and were positively selected for CCR7, with terminally differentiated effector memory CD45RA+ cells excluded. Sequencing used naive CD8+ T cells from PBMCs. These receptors were collected from a man between 18 and 35 years old in good health. Some clones in this sample may be carry-over from other donors' samples.

V usage is TRBV6-5 and J usage is TRBJ1-2, with 8 bases identical to TRBD1. CDR1 is MNHEY and CDR2 is SVGAGI in the germline V gene. The CDR3 has 15 residues. V lost 2 bases, J lost 6 bases, and 8 bases stayed unmatched. CDR3 nucleotides: TGTGCCAGCAGTTACCAGGGCAGGGGGCGCGATGGCTACACCTTC. Its protein product is CASSYQGRGRDGYTF.

The chain employs TRBV7-3 and TRBJ2-1, with 13 bases aligning to TRBD2. With V trimmed by 8 bases and J by 8 bases, 3 bases remained unmatched. The CDR3 spans 13 residues. Germline lookup yields CDR1 SGHTA and CDR2 FQGTGA. CDR3 nucleotide sequence: TGTGCCAGCGGGACTAGCGGGATGGATGAGCAGTTCTTC. Its translation: CASGTSGMDEQFF.

The J gene is TRBJ2-3, the V gene TRBV5-4; D unresolved. This CDR3 is built from 14 residues. The germline V gene has CDR1 SGHNT and CDR2 YYREEE (reference sequence). V was pared by 0 bases and J by 2 bases, with 7 bases between. CDR3 sequence reads: CASSLARNTDTQYF. The CDR3 coding sequence is TGTGCCAGCAGCTTGGCACGGAACACAGATACGCAGTATTTT. The variable domain in full, completed from reference TRBV5-4 and TRBJ2-3, reads ETGVTQSPTHLIKTRGQQVTLRCSSQSGHNTVSWYQQALGQGPQFIFQYYREEENGRGNFPPRFSGLQFPNYSSELNVNALELDDSALYLCASSLARNTDTQYFGPGTRLTVL.

In the case of this clone: This sample also contains other DNA sequences that code for the same CDR3. This chain links TRBV28 with TRBJ2-5; 10 positions agree with TRBD1. Germline trimming cut 6 bases from V and 5 bases from J; bases unmatched to any gene: 3. The CDR3 is made up of 13 amino acids. Germline V gene lookup returns CDR1 MDHEN and CDR2 SYDVKM. CDR3 sequence reads: CASSLTGGETQYF. CDR3 nucleotide sequence: TGTGCCAGCAGCCTGACAGGGGGCGAGACCCAGTACTTC. The full variable domain, with the rest looked up from reference TRBV28 and TRBJ2-5, is DVKVTQSSRYLVKRTGEKVFLECVQDMDHENMFWYRQDPGLGLRLIYFSYDVKMKEKGDIPEGYSVSREKKERFSLILESASTNQTSMYLCASSLTGGETQYFGPGTRLLVL.

V usage is TRBV7-9 and J usage is TRBJ2-3, with a possible D match to TRBD1 (6 bases). CDR1 and CDR2 (germline): SEHNR, FQNEAQ (reference sequence). Trimming removed 5 bases at V and 3 bases at J, with 12 bases between. CDR3 length equals 14 residues. CDR3: CASSPKGVTDTQYF. CDR3 sequence (DNA): TGTGCCAGCAGCCCGAAGGGGGTGACAGATACGCAGTATTTT.

The gene calls are TRBV2 and TRBJ2-1, with a tentative D call TRBD2 (5 bases). This CDR3 is 14 amino acids long. The ends were cut back, 6 bases at V and 7 bases at J, with 16 bases in the middle. Germline V gene data show CDR1 as SNHLY and CDR2 as FYNNEI. The CDR3 coding sequence is TGTGCCAGCAGCGGCTCCGGACTGGGGAATGAGCAGTTCTTC. This gives the protein CASSGSGLGNEQFF. The full variable domain, in which reference TRBV2 and TRBJ2-1 provide the parts outside the CDR3, is EPEVTQTPSHQVTQMGQEVILRCVPISNHLYFYWYRQILGQKVEFLVSFYNNEISEKSEIFDDQFSVERPDGSNFTLKIRSTKLEDSAMYFCASSGSGLGNEQFFGPGTRLTVL.

The chain couples TRBV6-6 to TRBJ2-1, with 8 bases lining up with TRBD1. V shed 2 bases and J 7 bases; nucleotides not matched to a gene: 7. The CDR3 totals 15 residues. Germline-derived CDR1 and CDR2 are MNHNY and SVGAGI (reference sequence). CDR3: CASSYPTDRVNEQFF. CDR3 DNA sequence: TGTGCCAGCAGTTACCCGACGGACAGGGTAAATGAGCAGTTCTTC.

The chain is built from TRBV10-3 and TRBJ2-7, with D tentatively TRBD1 (6 bases). CDR1 is ENHRY, CDR2 SYGVKD, per germline. CDR3 length equals 14 residues. The V end lost 2 bases, the J end lost 4 bases, and 12 bases lay between the germline ends. The CDR3 DNA reads as TGTGCCATCAGTGAGAGCCAGGGGATATACGAGCAGTACTTC. This gives the protein CAISESQGIYEQYF.

The CDR3 DNA follows: TGTGCCAGCAGCCGTACCCGGGCCAGTCAGCCCCAGCATTTT. Its translation is CASSRTRASQPQHF. V is TRBV5-8 and J is TRBJ1-5; no reliable D call. CDR1 and CDR2 (germline): SGHTS, YDEGEE. The CDR3 is made up of 14 amino acids. V lost 4 bases and J lost 6, with 14 bases in between.

The chain employs TRBV29-1 and TRBJ2-2; D is ambiguous. Trimming shortened V by 1 base and J by 2 bases, and 8 bases separated the two germline ends. In germline, CDR1 is SQVTM, CDR2 ANQGSEA. CDR3 size: 14 residues. CDR3 DNA: TGCAGCGTTGAAGGGAACTATAACACCGGGGAGCTGTTTTTT. This sequence encodes CSVEGNYNTGELFF.

About this clone: The sample contains more than one DNA sequence encoding this CDR3. The rearrangement joins TRBV5-1 to TRBJ2-7; 7 bases are a match to TRBD1. CDR1 SGHRS and CDR2 YFSETQ come from the germline V gene. The V and J ends lost 0 bases and 4 bases, in that order; junction bases with no gene match: 4. The CDR3 length is 14 residues. This CDR3 reads CASSLGTGAYEQYF. The CDR3 DNA follows: TGCGCCAGCAGCTTGGGGACAGGAGCATACGAGCAGTACTTC.

The genes are TRBV7-9 and TRBJ1-5; D call uncertain. CDR1 and CDR2 from the germline V gene are SEHNR and FQNEAQ (reference sequence). There are 12 residues in the CDR3. Trimming removed 5 bases at V and 7 bases at J, with 9 bases between. The CDR3: CASSPTGQPQHF. CDR3 nucleotides: TGTGCCAGCAGCCCGACGGGCCAGCCCCAGCATTTT. The complete variable domain, with remaining parts taken from reference TRBV7-9 and TRBJ1-5, reads DTGVSQNPRHKITKRGQNVTFRCDPISEHNRLYWYRQTLGQGPEFLTYFQNEAQLEKSRLLSDRFSAERPKGSFSTLEIQRTEQGDSAMYLCASSPTGQPQHFGDGTRLSIL.

This chain's CDR3 is CSVGVAGDHNEQFF. CDR3 in DNA: TGCAGCGTTGGCGTTGCGGGAGACCACAATGAGCAGTTCTTC. The chain couples TRBV29-1 to TRBJ2-1, with 7 bases aligning to TRBD2. V shed 4 bases, J shed 5 bases, and the junction held 8 bases outside the gene matches. Germline V CDR1 and CDR2: SQVTM, ANQGSEA. This CDR3 is built from 14 residues.

The chain links TRBV5-5 to TRBJ1-2, with D unresolved. V was cut by 6 bases and J by 0 bases, with 15 bases left in between. The germline V gene encodes CDR1 SGHKS and CDR2 YYEKEE (reference sequence). The CDR3 runs to 15 residues. The CDR3, as DNA: TGTGCCAGCATCCCCGGGAGGGTTACTAACTATGGCTACACCTTC. Its translation: CASIPGRVTNYGYTF.

The V and J genes are TRBV18 and TRBJ2-4; possibly TRBD1 for D (6 bases). Per germline, CDR1 KGHSH and CDR2 LQKENI. Trimming removed 2 bases at V and 2 bases at J, with 13 bases between. The CDR3 runs 16 residues. DNA for the CDR3: TGTGCCAGCTCACCAGACTCAGGGGCTTCCAAAAACATTCAGTACTTC. Residues: CASSPDSGASKNIQYF. Filled out from reference TRBV18 and TRBJ2-4, the complete variable domain reads NAGVMQNPRHLVRRRGQEARLRCSPMKGHSHVYWYRQLPEEGLKFMVYLQKENIIDESGMPKERFSAEFPKEGPSILRIQQVVRGDSAAYFCASSPDSGASKNIQYFGAGTRLSVL.

A word on this clone: Other DNA sequences in the same sample also yield this CDR3. The chain carries TRBV27 and TRBJ2-2, with D possibly TRBD1 on 5 matching bases. The V and J ends lost 3 bases and 6 bases respectively, with 11 bases between them. Per germline, CDR1 MNHEY and CDR2 SMNVEV (reference sequence). The CDR3 covers 14 residues. CDR3 loop: CASSLSRVPGELFF. The CDR3 DNA is TGTGCCAGCAGTTTGAGCAGGGTTCCCGGGGAGCTGTTTTTT.

CDR3 nucleotides: TGTGCCAGCAGCGTAGGGTCCGCGCGCGAGCAGTACTTC. Translating it yields CASSVGSAREQYF. This chain connects TRBV9 to TRBJ2-7; D is unresolved. CDR1 is SGDLS and CDR2 is YYNGEE in the germline V gene. The CDR3 covers 13 residues. V was clipped by 0 bases and J by 6 bases, with 10 bases between them.

The chain couples TRBV7-8 to TRBJ2-4; the match to TRBD2 covers 7 bases. The germline V gene has CDR1 SGHVS and CDR2 FQNEAQ. CDR3 length: 17 residues. V lost 5 bases and J lost 2; bases outside the gene matches: 12. The CDR3 nucleotides are TGTGCCAGCAGCGCCCGGGGGGAGGGACGGACCAAAAACATTCAGTACTTC. Translating it yields CASSARGEGRTKNIQYF.

J is TRBJ2-7 and V is TRBV10-3; D not certain. V was shortened by 7 bases and J by 0 bases, with 10 bases between the two germline ends. Germline V CDR1 and CDR2: ENHRY, SYGVKD. The CDR3 runs to 13 residues. The CDR3 spells CAIIEESSYEQYF. In nucleotides, the CDR3 is TGTGCCATCATAGAGGAAAGCTCCTACGAGCAGTACTTC.

V is TRBV28 and J is TRBJ1-2; a weak D match, TRBD1 (5 bases). This CDR3 has 15 amino acids. CDR1 is MDHEN, CDR2 SYDVKM, per germline. With 3 bases removed from V and 1 base from J, the gap between germline ends came to 12 bases. CDR3 DNA: TGTGCCAGCAGTTTGCGGAGACAGCTTAACTATGGCTACACCTTC. It yields the protein CASSLRRQLNYGYTF.

The J gene is TRBJ2-5, the V gene TRBV27, with D possibly matching TRBD2 (6 bases). The CDR3 spans 14 residues. V was clipped by 7 bases and J by 4 bases, with 16 bases between them. Germline V CDR1 and CDR2: MNHEY, SMNVEV (reference sequence). The DNA for the CDR3 is TGTGCCAGCACACCATATGGGGGAGGAGAGACCCAGTACTTC. Translating gives CASTPYGGGETQYF.

This chain connects TRBV2 to TRBJ2-1; TRBD2 agrees at 10 bases. V lost 8 bases, J lost 8 bases, and 9 bases stayed unmatched. CDR3 length equals 14 residues. Per the germline V gene, CDR1 is SNHLY and CDR2 is FYNNEI. The DNA for the CDR3 is TGTGCCAGCTCGAGCGGGAGGGCCGTGGATGAGCAGTTCTTC. It yields the protein CASSSGRAVDEQFF.

V usage is TRBV9 and J usage is TRBJ2-6; the D call may be TRBD1 or TRBD2 (5 bases each). The V end lost 0 bases, the J end lost 2 bases, and 9 bases lay between the germline ends. From germline, CDR1 is SGDLS and CDR2 YYNGEE. The CDR3 has 16 amino acids. The CDR3, as DNA: TGTGCCAGCAGCGTAGGGGGGTCCACTGGGGCCAACGTCCTGACTTTC. Translating it yields CASSVGGSTGANVLTF.

V is TRBV4-1 and J is TRBJ1-1, with D possibly being TRBD1 (6 bases). V was trimmed by 1 base and J by 3 bases, leaving 15 bases between them. This CDR3 is built from 16 residues. Germline values: CDR1 MGHRA, CDR2 YSYEKL. This CDR3 reads CASSQGTGLRDTEAFF. The CDR3 nucleotides are TGCGCCAGCAGCCAAGGAACAGGGTTAAGGGACACTGAAGCTTTCTTT.

DNA for the CDR3: TGTGCCAGCAGTTTCGGGACAGAGTACGAGCAGTACTTC. This sequence encodes CASSFGTEYEQYF. The rearrangement links TRBV28 to TRBJ2-7; 7 bases match TRBD1. Germline trimming cut 3 bases from V and 4 bases from J; bases unmatched to any gene: 3. Germline V lookup: CDR1 MDHEN, CDR2 SYDVKM. The CDR3 is made up of 13 amino acids.

V gene TRBV7-9 combines with J gene TRBJ2-1; D may be TRBD1 or TRBD2 (6 bases each). The germline V gene has CDR1 SEHNR and CDR2 FQNEAQ (reference sequence). V gave up 5 bases and J gave up 8 bases, with 13 bases separating them. This CDR3 has 13 amino acids. Here the CDR3 reads CASSGYREDEQFF. The CDR3 bases are TGTGCCAGCAGCGGCTACAGGGAGGATGAGCAGTTCTTC.

The rearrangement joins TRBV19 to TRBJ1-1; D is unclear. Germline V CDR1 and CDR2: LNHDA, SQIVND (reference sequence). This CDR3 spans 14 amino acids. V was pared by 5 bases and J by 1 base, with 11 bases between. The CDR3 loop reads CASSSRSKNTEAFF. The CDR3, as DNA: TGTGCCAGTAGTTCAAGGAGCAAGAACACTGAAGCTTTCTTT.

The chain uses TRBV6-1 and TRBJ1-1; 10 bases fit TRBD1. The V gene's germline CDR1 is MNHNS and CDR2 SASEGT. The CDR3 contains 14 residues. V shed 5 bases, J shed 6 bases, and the junction held 6 bases outside the gene matches. The chain's CDR3 is CASSTRQGAAEAFF. In DNA, the CDR3 is TGTGCCAGCAGTACCCGACAGGGGGCAGCTGAAGCTTTCTTT.

The chain is built from TRBV9 and TRBJ2-5, with 7 bases lining up with TRBD1. This CDR3 has 15 amino acids. Germline V CDR1 and CDR2: SGDLS, YYNGEE. V dropped 4 bases and J dropped 2; count of bases not matched to a gene: 8. CDR3 protein: CASSIQGVSQETQYF. CDR3 in DNA: TGTGCCAGCAGCATTCAGGGGGTATCACAAGAGACCCAGTACTTC. Full variable domain (remainder filled in from reference TRBV9 and TRBJ2-5): DSGVTQTPKHLITATGQRVTLRCSPRSGDLSVYWYQQSLDQGLQFLIQYYNGEERAKGNILERFSAQQFPDLHSELNLSSLELGDSALYFCASSIQGVSQETQYFGPGTRLLVL.